The 5 T cell receptor beta chains given below trace back to one sample, sequenced in a study of blood T cell repertoires in COVID-19. Sequencing used immunoSEQ multiplex PCR; TCRdb keeps in-frame clones, though not all of them. The table lists around 170,000 clones, roughly 70% of them singletons. Sequenced material: peripheral blood. The receptor source for this set is a woman of 80 years or more with acute or convalescent COVID-19.

V gene TRBV6-5 combines with J gene TRBJ2-1, with 7 bases fitting TRBD2. The V gene end was trimmed by 6 bases and the J gene end by 0 bases; junction bases not matched to a gene: 5. Germline loops: CDR1 MNHEY, CDR2 SVGAGI. The CDR3 length is 15 residues. The CDR3: CASSPLAGSYNEQFF. CDR3 coding DNA: TGTGCCAGCAGCCCGTTAGCGGGCTCCTACAATGAGCAGTTCTTC.

The CDR3 protein is CASSVSGRWDTQYF. For the CDR3, the DNA is TGTGCCAGCAGCGTTAGCGGGAGGTGGGATACGCAGTATTTT. The chain joins TRBV9 to TRBJ2-3; TRBD2 agrees at 10 bases. CDR3 length equals 14 residues. Trimming cost V 2 bases and J 6 bases; bases outside gene matches: 3. Looked up from germline, CDR1 is SGDLS and CDR2 is YYNGEE.

The chain has TRBV5-6 and TRBJ1-2, with a possible D match to TRBD1 (5 bases). The length of the CDR3 is 15 residues. The V end lost 6 bases, the J end lost 4 bases, and 19 bases lay between the germline ends. Germline lookup yields CDR1 SGHDT and CDR2 YYEEEE. CDR3 coding DNA: TGTGCCAGCATCTTCGGGGGTCCCCACCCCTATGGCTACACCTTC. Protein: CASIFGGPHPYGYTF.

The rearrangement uses TRBV14 and TRBJ2-5, with TRBD2 matching over 7 bases. Germline CDR1 is SGHDN and CDR2 is FVKESK. This CDR3 comprises 13 residues. The V and J ends lost 4 bases and 5 bases, in that order; junction bases with no gene match: 4. The CDR3 here is CASSLSGGETQYF. CDR3 bases: TGTGCCAGCAGCCTTTCGGGGGGTGAGACCCAGTACTTC.

The CDR3, as DNA: TGCGCCAGCAGCCAGGGAGGGGATACGCAGTATTTT. Translation gives CASSQGGDTQYF. The chain joins TRBV5-1 to TRBJ2-3, with 7 bases matching TRBD2. The germline gives CDR1 SGHRS, CDR2 YFSETQ. CDR3 size: 12 residues. Unmatched junction bases numbered 2, after V lost 4 bases and J lost 6 bases.